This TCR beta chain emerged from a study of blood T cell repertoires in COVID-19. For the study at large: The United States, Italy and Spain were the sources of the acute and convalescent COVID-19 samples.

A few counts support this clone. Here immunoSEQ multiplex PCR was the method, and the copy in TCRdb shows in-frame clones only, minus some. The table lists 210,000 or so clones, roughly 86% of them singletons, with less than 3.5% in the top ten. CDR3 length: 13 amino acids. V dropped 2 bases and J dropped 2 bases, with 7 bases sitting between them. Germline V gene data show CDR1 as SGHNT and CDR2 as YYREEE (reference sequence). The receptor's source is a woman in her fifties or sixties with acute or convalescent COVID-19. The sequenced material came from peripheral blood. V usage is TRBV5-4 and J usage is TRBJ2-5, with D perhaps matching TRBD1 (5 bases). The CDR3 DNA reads TGTGCCAGCAGCTTACCAGGGCAAGAGACCCAGTACTTC. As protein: CASSLPGQETQYF.